What follows are 28 T cell receptor beta chains derived from one specimen sequenced in a study of T cells in Graves' hyperthyroidism and ophthalmopathy. TCR beta CDR3 regions were amplified from RNA. In the first-round RT-PCR of the TCR CDR3, the HTBI primer set was used. TCRdb reanalysed the multiplex PCR reads using MiXCR and keeps one entry per CDR3 protein. The table lists 600,000 to 750,000 distinct CDR3 sequences, about 18% of them singletons. Sequenced sample: blood. The receptors shown here come from a man between 50 and 59 years old with Graves' hyperthyroidism.

This clonotype was observed a few times. This chain links TRBV7-9 with TRBJ1-1, with D tentatively TRBD1 (6 bases). This CDR3 comprises 14 residues. Trimming pared 7 bases from V and 4 bases from J, leaving 16 bases between. Germline V lookup: CDR1 SEHNR, CDR2 FQNEAQ (reference sequence). The CDR3 DNA sequence: TGTGCCAGCACCCCAAGGGGGGGGGGCACTGAAGCTTTCTTT. Translated: CASTPRGGGTEAFF.

In this sample, this clonotype turned up many times. The chain joins TRBV7-8 to TRBJ2-2; D possibly corresponds to TRBD2 (5 bases). Trimming shortened V by 2 bases and J by 4 bases, and 8 bases separated the two germline ends. CDR3 length: 14 amino acids. Germline CDR1 SGHVS, CDR2 FQNEAQ. CDR3: CASSLSAGTGELFF. CDR3 nucleotide sequence: TGTGCCAGCAGCTTAAGTGCGGGCACCGGGGAGCTGTTTTTT.

The V gene is TRBV29-1, the J gene TRBJ1-2, with 12 bases aligning to TRBD1. Trimming took 7 bases from V and 2 from J; bases not matched to a gene: 5. Germline CDR1 is SQVTM and CDR2 is ANQGSEA. The length of the CDR3 is 14 residues. The chain's CDR3 is CSATGTGGNYGYTF. DNA for the CDR3: TGCAGCGCTACCGGGACAGGGGGCAACTATGGCTACACCTTC.

V and J are TRBV27 and TRBJ2-3, with 7 bases lining up with TRBD2. Per the germline V gene, CDR1 is MNHEY and CDR2 is SMNVEV (reference sequence). V trimming: 5 bases; J trimming: 2 bases; junction bases outside the gene matches: 1. The CDR3 length is 13 residues. CDR3 DNA: TGTGCCAGCAGTGGGAGGGACACAGATACGCAGTATTTT. This gives the protein CASSGRDTDTQYF.

This clonotype was recorded many times. The chain employs TRBV28 and TRBJ1-2; 7 bases align to TRBD1. This CDR3 is built from 16 residues. Unmatched junction bases numbered 16, after V lost 4 bases and J lost 8 bases. Per the germline V gene, CDR1 is MDHEN and CDR2 is SYDVKM. CDR3: CASSSIPLGGAWGYTF. The DNA of the CDR3 is TGTGCCAGCAGTTCCATCCCCTTAGGGGGCGCGTGGGGCTACACCTTC.

There are a few counts of this clonotype. This may arise from a read error, as a much more abundant clone is one base away. V is TRBV27 and J is TRBJ1-5; D not certain. V lost 4 bases and J 0 bases, leaving 7 bases between the germline ends. There are 14 residues in the CDR3. Looked up from germline, CDR1 is MNHEY and CDR2 is SMNVEV (reference sequence). The chain's CDR3 is CASSSPDSNQPQHF. CDR3 nucleotide sequence: TGTGCCAGCAGTTCCCCGGATAGCAATCAGCCCCAGCATTTT.

This clonotype was counted at least ten times. In DNA, the CDR3 is TGTGCCAGCAGAGAGACAGGGGTGGCTGGCTACACCTTC. Translated, it gives CASRETGVAGYTF. V usage is TRBV25-1 and J usage is TRBJ1-2; 8 nucleotides match TRBD1. The CDR3 is made up of 13 amino acids. The ends lost 6 bases at V and 7 bases at J; junction bases unmatched: 7. CDR1 MGHDK and CDR2 SYGVNS come from the germline V gene.

This clonotype occurred a few times. This chain connects TRBV5-1 to TRBJ2-5; 9 positions match TRBD2. With 2 bases clipped from V and 4 bases from J, the junction kept 6 bases outside the gene matches. CDR1 is SGHRS, CDR2 YFSETQ, per germline. This CDR3 region has 15 residues. The CDR3 region is CASSFYGGRAETQYF. DNA of the CDR3: TGCGCCAGCAGCTTCTATGGCGGGAGGGCAGAGACCCAGTACTTC.

This clonotype showed up just a few times. The chain joins TRBV5-5 to TRBJ1-5; 9 nucleotides match TRBD1. V lost 5 bases and J lost 3; bases outside the gene matches: 6. The V gene's germline CDR1 is SGHKS and CDR2 YYEKEE (reference sequence). This CDR3 is 15 amino acids long. CDR3 nucleotides: TGTGCCAGCAGTCCCGGGACAGGGTTCAATCAGCCCCAGCATTTT. It specifies CASSPGTGFNQPQHF.

This clonotype was counted ten times or more. This sequence joins TRBV28 and TRBJ2-5; D unresolved. Germline CDR1 MDHEN, CDR2 SYDVKM. Trimming cost V 3 bases and J 4 bases, with 18 bases left between them. The length of the CDR3 is 16 residues. CDR3 nucleotides: TGTGCCAGCAGTTTCACTTACCAAGAGGACGGAGAGACCCAGTACTTC. Encoded protein: CASSFTYQEDGETQYF.

Many counts were recorded for this clonotype. This chain links TRBV7-2 with TRBJ2-4; D gene uncertain. Trimming took off 0 bases at V and 4 bases at J, with 13 bases between the two ends. In germline, CDR1 is SGHTA, CDR2 FQGNSA. The CDR3 has 16 amino acids. In DNA form, the CDR3 reads TGTGCCAGCAGCTTAGCGGTGGGAACCAGGAAAAACATTCAGTACTTC. It translates to CASSLAVGTRKNIQYF.

The gene calls are TRBV10-3 and TRBJ2-7, with D possibly called TRBD1 or TRBD2 (5 bases each). Germline V gives CDR1 ENHRY, CDR2 SYGVKD. The CDR3 spans 13 residues. The germline V and J ends were trimmed by 7 bases and 7 bases, with 17 bases remaining between them. CDR3 loop: CAITRLLGEEQYF. The CDR3 DNA reads as TGTGCCATCACCAGACTCCTAGGGGAGGAGCAGTACTTC.

The chain is built from TRBV4-2 and TRBJ2-3, with D tentatively TRBD1 (6 bases). Germline V lookup: CDR1 LGHNA, CDR2 YNFKEQ. Trimming shortened V by 0 bases and J by 1 base, and 14 bases separated the two germline ends. This CDR3 has 17 residues. The CDR3 nucleotides read TGTGCCAGCAGCCAAGAAGCGAGGACAGCGGGCACAGATACGCAGTATTTT. Translated: CASSQEARTAGTDTQYF.

This clonotype was recorded a few times. The chain uses TRBV19 and TRBJ2-6, with 8 bases aligning to TRBD1. This CDR3 contains 17 residues. J lost 4 bases, V lost 8 bases, and 13 bases had no gene match. Germline V CDR1 and CDR2: LNHDA, SQIVND (reference sequence). The CDR3: CASLARQGLSGANVLTF. The CDR3 region has the DNA TGTGCCAGTCTTGCGCGACAGGGGTTGTCAGGGGCCAACGTCCTGACTTTC.

This clonotype came up many times. The rearrangement links TRBV5-1 to TRBJ2-7, with 10 bases aligning to TRBD1. Germline V gives CDR1 SGHRS, CDR2 YFSETQ. The CDR3 spans 15 residues. J gave up 3 bases and V 3 bases, and 6 bases lay outside the gene matches. This chain's CDR3 is CASSSRDRGIYEQYF. CDR3 nucleotide sequence: TGCGCCAGCAGCTCGCGGGACAGGGGTATCTACGAGCAGTACTTC. Full variable domain (rest looked up from reference TRBV5-1 and TRBJ2-7): KAGVTQTPRYLIKTRGQQVTLSCSPISGHRSVSWYQQTPGQGLQFLFEYFSETQRNKGNFPGRFSGRQFSNSRSEMNVSTLELGDSALYLCASSSRDRGIYEQYFGPGTRLTVT.

V is TRBV12-3 or TRBV12-4 and J is TRBJ2-7, with a possible D match to TRBD1 (6 bases). V was pared by 5 bases and J by 3 bases, with 14 bases between. This CDR3 region has 14 residues. The CDR3 sequence is CASSNRARNYEQYF. DNA of the CDR3: TGTGCCAGCAGTAACAGGGCCAGGAACTACGAGCAGTACTTC.

V usage is TRBV28 and J usage is TRBJ1-5; 9 bases match TRBD1. Germline loops: CDR1 MDHEN, CDR2 SYDVKM. CDR3 length equals 15 residues. With V trimmed by 2 bases and J by 6 bases, 5 bases remained unmatched. The CDR3 loop is CASSLIETGGQPQHF. The CDR3, as DNA: TGTGCCAGCAGTTTAATTGAGACAGGGGGTCAGCCCCAGCATTTT.

This clonotype was found many times. V and J are TRBV27 and TRBJ2-7, with 9 bases aligning to TRBD2. CDR1 and CDR2 from the germline V gene are MNHEY and SMNVEV (reference sequence). The CDR3 extends over 14 amino acids. V was clipped by 2 bases and J by 6 bases; unmatched bases: 5. The CDR3 reads CASSLAGGPFEQYF. The DNA of the CDR3 is TGTGCCAGCAGTTTAGCGGGAGGGCCCTTCGAGCAGTACTTC.

This clonotype was detected only a few times. CDR3 loop: CASSYLLEVQPQHF. DNA for the CDR3: TGTGCCAGCAGTTATCTCCTAGAAGTTCAGCCCCAGCATTTT. This chain uses TRBV6-2 or TRBV6-3 with TRBJ1-5, with unresolved D. The CDR3 has 14 residues. CDR1 is MNHEY, CDR2 SVGEGT, per germline. With 3 bases removed from V and 6 bases from J, the gap between germline ends came to 12 bases.

The chain is built from TRBV28 and TRBJ2-4; TRBD1 aligns across 9 bases. The CDR3 spans 17 residues. Germline lookup yields CDR1 MDHEN and CDR2 SYDVKM. Trimming at V came to 4 bases and at J to 1 base, leaving 8 bases not matched to a gene. Here the CDR3 DNA reads TGTGCCAGCAGTTCGGGACAGGGTGGCGGGGCCAAAAACATTCAGTACTTC. This codes for CASSSGQGGGAKNIQYF.

This clonotype was seen at least ten times. The chain is built from TRBV9 and TRBJ2-7; D may be TRBD2 (5 bases). The V gene lost 5 bases and the J gene lost 3 bases, with 18 bases spanning the gap. Germline V CDR1 and CDR2: SGDLS, YYNGEE. The CDR3 extends over 15 amino acids. Written as DNA, the CDR3 is TGTGCCAGCAGGGGGTTGAGGACTGCCCACTACGAGCAGTACTTC. Translation: CASRGLRTAHYEQYF. Looking up the rest from reference TRBV9 and TRBJ2-7 gives the full variable domain: DSGVTQTPKHLITATGQRVTLRCSPRSGDLSVYWYQQSLDQGLQFLIQYYNGEERAKGNILERFSAQQFPDLHSELNLSSLELGDSALYFCASRGLRTAHYEQYFGPGTRLTVT.

There are many counts of this clonotype. The chain employs TRBV7-9 and TRBJ2-3, with D possibly being TRBD1 (5 bases). This CDR3 has 13 residues. Germline CDR1 and CDR2: SEHNR and FQNEAQ (reference sequence). V lost 10 bases to trimming and J lost 1 base, with 12 bases between them. The chain's CDR3 is CATPTVRTDTQYF. DNA for the CDR3: TGTGCCACCCCGACAGTCCGCACAGATACGCAGTATTTT.

This clonotype was seen at least ten times. The chain joins TRBV7-2 to TRBJ2-5; TRBD1 matches at 8 bases. Germline V gene data show CDR1 as SGHTA and CDR2 as FQGNSA. The CDR3 runs 14 residues. Germline trimming cut 6 bases from V and 2 bases from J; bases unmatched to any gene: 5. CDR3: CASSYNRGQETQYF. The CDR3 nucleotides are TGTGCCAGCAGTTATAACAGGGGGCAAGAGACCCAGTACTTC.

The chain combines TRBV15 with TRBJ2-7; D remains unclear. The CDR3 extends over 14 amino acids. The V gene's germline CDR1 is LNHNV and CDR2 YYDKDF (reference sequence). V was cut by 1 base and J by 7 bases, with 14 bases left in between. In nucleotides, the CDR3 is TGTGCCACCAGCAGAGCGGCAGGTCTGTGGGAGCAGTACTTC. Its protein is CATSRAAGLWEQYF.

V usage is TRBV9 and J usage is TRBJ2-2, with a tentative D call TRBD2 (6 bases). The V end was cut by 3 bases, the J end by 7 bases, with 10 bases between. Germline V CDR1 and CDR2: SGDLS, YYNGEE. This CDR3 contains 13 residues. The CDR3 here is CASSARGIGELFF. CDR3 nucleotides: TGTGCCAGCAGCGCACGGGGGATCGGGGAGCTGTTTTTT.

This clonotype was counted only a few times. The CDR3 sequence is CASSVAGRGLYNEQFF. In DNA form, the CDR3 reads TGTGCCAGCAGCGTAGCGGGCAGGGGGTTATACAATGAGCAGTTCTTC. J is TRBJ2-1 and V is TRBV9, with 7 positions matching TRBD1. CDR3 length equals 16 residues. Per germline, CDR1 SGDLS and CDR2 YYNGEE. Unmatched junction bases numbered 7, after V lost 0 bases and J lost 4 bases.

This clonotype occurred many times. The rearrangement joins TRBV6-1 to TRBJ2-7; 7 bases fit TRBD1. Per the germline V gene, CDR1 is MNHNS and CDR2 is SASEGT. The junction had 9 bases not matched to a gene; V was cut back by 5 bases and J by 2 bases. The CDR3 loop spans 15 amino acids. CDR3 sequence (DNA): TGTGCCAGCAGTTACTTTACCGGGACAGCCTACGAGCAGTACTTC. It codes for CASSYFTGTAYEQYF.

This clonotype appeared many times. V and J are TRBV27 and TRBJ2-2, with a weak D call TRBD1 (6 bases). Germline V gives CDR1 MNHEY, CDR2 SMNVEV (reference sequence). The V end lost 7 bases, the J end lost 0 bases, and 15 bases lay between the germline ends. The CDR3 runs to 16 residues. The CDR3 region is CASKTGVFTNTGELFF. DNA of the CDR3: TGTGCCAGCAAGACAGGCGTTTTTACGAACACCGGGGAGCTGTTTTTT.